This TCR beta chain came from a study of blood T cell repertoires in COVID-19. Whole-study context: The United States, Italy and Spain provided the acute and convalescent COVID-19 samples.

In germline, CDR1 is SGHTS, CDR2 YDEGEE. This CDR3 contains 15 residues. Trimming at V came to 1 base and at J to 7 bases, leaving 10 bases not matched to a gene. Original data processing: Reference gene primer amplification gave nucleated cell count estimates. TCRdb's table, derived via immunoSEQ multiplex PCR, lists solely in-frame clones and lacks some. That table supplies the V and J calls and clone size; D and trimming were determined from the DNA. The sample includes 280,000 or so clones, more than 70% seen only once; the top ten take roughly 7%. V is TRBV5-8 and J is TRBJ2-7; 8 nucleotides line up with TRBD1. This sequence was found in a woman between 25 and 40 years old who had recovered from COVID-19. Material: peripheral blood. CDR3 region: CASSLWSRGLSEQYF. For the CDR3, the DNA is TGTGCCAGCAGCTTGTGGTCCAGGGGGCTGAGTGAGCAGTACTTC.